These 9 T cell receptor beta chains came from one sample sequenced in a study of cytomegalovirus exposure and HLA in healthy donors. Primers included in the PCR were 60 Vbeta and 13 Jbeta primers. Libraries were prepared by immunoSEQ multiplex PCR; TCRdb keeps only in-frame clonotypes and omits some of them. The table lists some 200,000 clones, almost 85% of them singletons. Sequenced: PBMCs. These receptors were obtained from a middle-aged woman in good health and CMV-seronegative.

The CDR3 nucleotides are TGCGCCAGCGGCGGCGGCGGGACGAACACCGGGGAGCTGTTTTTT. Amino acids: CASGGGGTNTGELFF. V gene TRBV5-1 combines with J gene TRBJ2-2; TRBD2 might be the D (6 bases). The V gene lost 7 bases and the J gene lost 0 bases, with 13 bases spanning the gap. There are 15 residues in the CDR3. CDR1 and CDR2 from the germline V gene are SGHRS and YFSETQ.

The chain uses TRBV9 and TRBJ2-5; D may be TRBD1 (5 bases). V dropped 0 bases and J dropped 5 bases, with 14 bases sitting between them. The CDR3 runs 15 residues. In germline, CDR1 is SGDLS, CDR2 YYNGEE. This chain's CDR3 is CASSVEGVGGETQYF. The CDR3 DNA reads as TGTGCCAGCAGCGTAGAAGGGGTCGGTGGGGAGACCCAGTACTTC.

The V call is TRBV5-6, the J call TRBJ2-7, with 7 positions matching TRBD1. Germline lookup yields CDR1 SGHDT and CDR2 YYEEEE. The J segment lost 0 bases and the V segment lost 0 bases, leaving 12 bases of the junction unmatched. The CDR3 has 18 amino acids. The CDR3 DNA sequence: TGTGCCAGCAGCTTGGTCGCCCCTAGGACAGGATTCTCCTACGAGCAGTACTTC. It specifies CASSLVAPRTGFSYEQYF.

The chain carries TRBV5-1 and TRBJ1-6, with 7 bases lining up with TRBD1. Germline V gene lookup returns CDR1 SGHRS and CDR2 YFSETQ. The CDR3 has 14 amino acids. V lost 7 bases and J lost 8; bases outside the gene matches: 9. The CDR3: CASGIQGNDSPLHF. The CDR3 region has the DNA TGCGCCAGCGGTATACAGGGGAATGATTCACCCCTCCACTTT.

The genes are TRBV10-3 and TRBJ1-4; 9 bases line up with TRBD1. The CDR3 consists of 13 residues. Germline-derived CDR1 and CDR2 are ENHRY and SYGVKD. After removal of 7 bases from V and 7 bases from J, the junction contained 4 bases not matched to a gene. The CDR3 is CAINRGLGEKLFF. DNA of the CDR3: TGTGCCATCAACAGGGGGCTGGGTGAAAAACTGTTTTTT.

This clone was seen a single time. CDR3 in amino acids: CASRPTGSNEKLFF. The DNA for the CDR3 is TGCGCCAGCCGGCCCACCGGGTCGAATGAAAAACTGTTTTTT. This chain uses TRBV5-1 with TRBJ1-4; D unresolved. CDR3 size: 14 residues. V lost 7 bases and J 5 bases, leaving 15 bases between the germline ends. Per germline, CDR1 SGHRS and CDR2 YFSETQ.

The CDR3 loop is CASSMGRGAGANVLTF. In DNA, the CDR3 is TGTGCCAGTAGTATGGGGAGGGGGGCTGGGGCCAACGTCCTGACTTTC. The V and J genes are TRBV19 and TRBJ2-6; D possibly corresponds to TRBD2 (7 bases). Trimming removed 3 bases from V and 2 bases from J, with 11 bases in between. The CDR3 is 16 amino acids. Per germline, CDR1 LNHDA and CDR2 SQIVND (reference sequence).

The CDR3 bases are TGTGCCAGCAGCTTAGTCGGACAGGGCTCCTACGAGCAGTACTTC. Amino acids: CASSLVGQGSYEQYF. The chain has TRBV7-9 and TRBJ2-7; 8 bases line up with TRBD1. CDR1 is SEHNR and CDR2 is FQNEAQ in the germline V gene (reference sequence). V lost 1 base and J lost 0; bases outside the gene matches: 2. The CDR3 length is 15 residues.

The chain carries TRBV7-2 and TRBJ2-7; D perhaps matches TRBD1 (6 bases). V was clipped by 5 bases and J by 10 bases, with 21 bases between them. Germline loops: CDR1 SGHTA, CDR2 FQGNSA. This CDR3 region has 14 residues. CDR3 residues: CASSTQYRETAQYF. The CDR3 nucleotides read TGTGCCAGCAGCACGCAATACAGGGAAACGGCCCAGTACTTC.